These T cell receptor beta chains were read from a single sample in a study of blood T cell repertoires in COVID-19. Only in-frame clones appear in the TCRdb table, and some are missing; sequencing was by immunoSEQ multiplex PCR. The top ten hold just under 9% of the sample, which has approximately 140,000 clones, less than 85% seen once. Sequences were obtained from peripheral blood. The source is a woman aged 80 or over in a cohort sampled during active or convalescent COVID-19. The CDR3 runs from the conserved cysteine through the conserved F or W. A D gene is named only where the DNA matches it firmly. Part of the rows lack a size; the others show once, few, many or a class for expanded clones.

abundance: -
j_gene: TRBJ1-2
d_gene: TRBD1
v_gene: TRBV5-1
CDR3nt: TGCGCCAGCAGCCCCCGACAGGGCCCGGATGGCTACACCTTC
CDR3aa: CASSPRQGPDGYTF

abundance: -
j_gene: TRBJ1-2
d_gene: -
v_gene: TRBV6-5
CDR3nt: TGTGCCACCGCACCCCAGGGTCCCTATGGCTACACCTTC
CDR3aa: CATAPQGPYGYTF

abundance: -
j_gene: TRBJ1-4
d_gene: -
v_gene: TRBV3-1/TRBV3-2
CDR3nt: TGTGCCAGCAGCCCAGGACAGTCAGAAAAACTGTTTTTT
CDR3aa: CASSPGQSEKLFF

abundance: once
j_gene: TRBJ2-1
d_gene: TRBD2
v_gene: TRBV3-1/TRBV3-2
CDR3nt: TGTGCCAGCAGCCAAGTCGGACTAGCGGGATTCTACAATGAGCAGTTCTTC
CDR3aa: CASSQVGLAGFYNEQFF

abundance: -
j_gene: TRBJ2-3
d_gene: TRBD1
v_gene: TRBV4-1
CDR3nt: TGCGCCAGCAGCCAAGGCCTGACAGGGATCACAGATACGCAGTATTTT
CDR3aa: CASSQGLTGITDTQYF

abundance: -
j_gene: TRBJ1-1
d_gene: -
v_gene: TRBV11-2
CDR3nt: TGTGCCAGCAGCTTAAGCCCCCTGAACACTGAAGCTTTCTTT
CDR3aa: CASSLSPLNTEAFF

abundance: -
j_gene: TRBJ1-2
d_gene: -
v_gene: TRBV18
CDR3nt: TGTGCCAGCTCACCAACTATAGGGGCGCAGGACCTCTATGGCTACACCTTC
CDR3aa: CASSPTIGAQDLYGYTF

abundance: once
j_gene: TRBJ2-5
d_gene: TRBD1
v_gene: TRBV2
CDR3nt: TGTGCCAGCTCGGACAGGGGGCCGGAGACCCAGTACTTC
CDR3aa: CASSDRGPETQYF

abundance: -
j_gene: TRBJ1-3
d_gene: -
v_gene: TRBV7-9
CDR3nt: TGTGCCAGCAGCTTGCTCAATACAGGGCTCTCTGGAAACACCATATATTTT
CDR3aa: CASSLLNTGLSGNTIYF

abundance: -
j_gene: TRBJ1-2
d_gene: -
v_gene: TRBV5-4
CDR3nt: TGTGCCAGCAGCTCTCCTAGCTACTATGGCTACACCTTC
CDR3aa: CASSSPSYYGYTF

abundance: -
j_gene: TRBJ1-2
d_gene: TRBD1
v_gene: TRBV7-2
CDR3nt: TGTGCCAGCAGCTCGTGGACAGGGTTTGGCTACACCTTC
CDR3aa: CASSSWTGFGYTF

abundance: -
j_gene: TRBJ2-1
d_gene: TRBD1
v_gene: TRBV7-9
CDR3nt: TGTGCCAGCATCAAGGGGACAGGGGGAAACAATGAGCAGTTCTTC
CDR3aa: CASIKGTGGNNEQFF

abundance: -
j_gene: TRBJ2-7
d_gene: -
v_gene: TRBV19
CDR3nt: TGTGCCAGTAGTCAGGTCTCACCGGGGGAGCAGTACTTC
CDR3aa: CASSQVSPGEQYF

abundance: -
j_gene: TRBJ2-1
d_gene: TRBD2
v_gene: TRBV7-2
CDR3nt: TGTGCCAGCAGCTTACGGCCACTAGCGGGGGTCCCGTCCTACAATGAGCAGTTCTTC
CDR3aa: CASSLRPLAGVPSYNEQFF

abundance: -
j_gene: TRBJ2-1
d_gene: TRBD1
v_gene: TRBV9
CDR3nt: TGTGCCAGCAGCCCCCGTGAGGGGGCTCCCCTTTACAATGAGCAGTTCTTC
CDR3aa: CASSPREGAPLYNEQFF

abundance: -
j_gene: TRBJ1-2
d_gene: TRBD1
v_gene: TRBV7-8
CDR3nt: TGTGCCAGCAGCTCCAAAGGTGGTTTGGACAGGGTGACCCGCGGCTACACCTTC
CDR3aa: CASSSKGGLDRVTRGYTF

abundance: few
j_gene: TRBJ1-3
d_gene: -
v_gene: TRBV30
CDR3nt: TGTGCCTGGAGTGTACGAGGGGGTAAAAACACCATATATTTT
CDR3aa: CAWSVRGGKNTIYF

abundance: -
j_gene: TRBJ2-4
d_gene: TRBD1
v_gene: TRBV2
CDR3nt: TGTGCCAGCAAACGGGACAGAGAAAACATTCAGTACTTC
CDR3aa: CASKRDRENIQYF

abundance: -
j_gene: TRBJ2-7
d_gene: TRBD2
v_gene: TRBV20-1
CDR3nt: TGCAGTGCTAGTGACCGCTCTGCGGGGGTGGATTACGAGCAGTACTTC
CDR3aa: CSASDRSAGVDYEQYF

abundance: -
j_gene: TRBJ2-3
d_gene: -
v_gene: TRBV4-1
CDR3nt: TGCGCCAGCAGCCACCCGGGAACACTCACAGATACGCAGTATTTT
CDR3aa: CASSHPGTLTDTQYF

abundance: -
j_gene: TRBJ2-3
d_gene: TRBD2
v_gene: TRBV3-1/TRBV3-2
CDR3nt: TGTGCCAGCAGCCAAGAATTACTAGCGGGGATCACAGATACGCAGTATTTT
CDR3aa: CASSQELLAGITDTQYF

abundance: -
j_gene: TRBJ1-2
d_gene: -
v_gene: TRBV2
CDR3nt: TGTGCCAGCATTAGGACAAAAACCTATGGCTACACCTTC
CDR3aa: CASIRTKTYGYTF

abundance: few
j_gene: TRBJ1-2
d_gene: TRBD1
v_gene: TRBV7-2
CDR3nt: TGTGCCAGCAGCGACGATGGGACAGGAGTCTCTGGCTACACCTTC
CDR3aa: CASSDDGTGVSGYTF

abundance: -
j_gene: TRBJ2-5
d_gene: TRBD2
v_gene: TRBV18
CDR3nt: TGTGCCAGCTCACCACGTCCCAGCGGGGTTGGAGAGACCCAGTACTTC
CDR3aa: CASSPRPSGVGETQYF

abundance: -
j_gene: TRBJ2-3
d_gene: -
v_gene: TRBV7-2
CDR3nt: TGTGCCAGCAGCTTAGTGCGGGATACGCAGTATTTT
CDR3aa: CASSLVRDTQYF

abundance: once
j_gene: TRBJ1-1
d_gene: -
v_gene: TRBV19
CDR3nt: TGTGCCAGTAGTATAGGAATTACATTGTTGGACACTGAAGCTTTCTTT
CDR3aa: CASSIGITLLDTEAFF